The next 17 T cell receptor beta chains were all read from a single sample in a study of neurological immune-mediated disorders. TCRdb reanalysed the 5' RACE reads using MiXCR and keeps one entry per CDR3 protein. The sample has 25,000 to 35,000 distinct CDR3 sequences, 4% seen once. Sequenced input: CD4+ T cells from blood. The receptor set was obtained from a woman between 35 and 50 years old in good health.

This clonotype was observed many times. CDR3 sequence: CASSLWNGQGNTEAFF. The CDR3 bases are TGCGCCAGCAGCTTGTGGAACGGACAGGGGAACACTGAAGCTTTCTTT. V usage is TRBV5-1 and J usage is TRBJ1-1; TRBD1 aligns across 8 bases. The CDR3 is 16 amino acids. Trimming at V came to 1 base and at J to 1 base, leaving 6 bases not matched to a gene. Germline V gene sequence: CDR1 SGHRS, CDR2 YFSETQ.

This clonotype has a count of ten or more. The J gene is TRBJ2-1, the V gene TRBV7-2; the D is unclear. Per the germline V gene, CDR1 is SGHTA and CDR2 is FQGNSA. This CDR3 comprises 15 residues. V dropped 0 bases and J dropped 2 bases, with 8 bases sitting between them. CDR3 region: CASSLANRPYNEQFF. The CDR3 DNA reads as TGTGCCAGCAGCTTAGCTAATCGGCCCTACAATGAGCAGTTCTTC.

This clonotype was seen at least ten times. This chain joins TRBV18 and TRBJ2-7, with 10 bases aligning to TRBD1. V lost 3 bases, J lost 0 bases, and 2 bases stayed unmatched. The CDR3 is made up of 15 amino acids. The germline CDR1 and CDR2 sequences are KGHSH and LQKENI. The CDR3 sequence is CASSPRTGGSYEQYF. CDR3 coding DNA: TGTGCCAGCTCACCGCGGACAGGGGGCTCCTACGAGCAGTACTTC.

This clonotype was seen ten or more times. The chain uses TRBV5-1 and TRBJ2-4, with D possibly TRBD1 on 6 matching bases. Trimming pared 1 base from V and 2 bases from J, leaving 10 bases between. This CDR3 is 15 amino acids long. Germline assignment: CDR1 SGHRS and CDR2 YFSETQ. This CDR3 is CASSLTGHSKNIQYF. As DNA, the CDR3 is TGCGCCAGCAGCTTGACAGGGCACTCCAAAAACATTCAGTACTTC.

The table lists this clonotype with many counts. The chain recombines TRBV4-1 with TRBJ2-2, with 14 bases that match TRBD2. The CDR3 covers 18 residues. Germline loops: CDR1 MGHRA, CDR2 YSYEKL. Germline trimming cut 4 bases from V and 6 bases from J; bases unmatched to any gene: 10. DNA of the CDR3: TGCGCCAGCAGCCCTCGACTAGCGGGAGGGGTAAACTCCGGGGAGCTGTTTTTT. Translation: CASSPRLAGGVNSGELFF.

This clonotype was observed many times. The chain combines TRBV7-8 with TRBJ2-7; D not certain. The ends were cut back, 1 base at V and 2 bases at J, with 12 bases in the middle. The V gene's germline CDR1 is SGHVS and CDR2 FQNEAQ. CDR3 length equals 15 residues. The chain's CDR3 is CASSLGPGATYEQYF. For the CDR3, the DNA is TGTGCCAGCAGCTTAGGCCCGGGCGCTACCTACGAGCAGTACTTC. Using reference TRBV7-8 and TRBJ2-7 for the parts outside the CDR3, the full variable domain is GAGVSQSPRYKVAKRGQDVALRCDPISGHVSLFWYQQALGQGPEFLTYFQNEAQLDKSGLPSDRFFAERPEGSVSTLKIQRTQQEDSAVYLCASSLGPGATYEQYFGPGTRLTVT.

This clonotype was found many times. The chain joins TRBV3-1 to TRBJ2-1; TRBD2 matches at 9 bases. CDR1 and CDR2 (germline): LGHDT, YNNKEL (reference sequence). With V trimmed by 2 bases and J by 7 bases, 9 bases remained unmatched. CDR3 length: 16 residues. CDR3: CASSQRGRGSGNEQFF. Written as DNA, the CDR3 is TGTGCCAGCAGCCAACGCGGGAGGGGTTCGGGGAATGAGCAGTTCTTC.

In this sample, this clonotype turned up many times. The rearrangement joins TRBV12-3 or TRBV12-4 to TRBJ1-2, with D tentatively TRBD1 (5 bases). The CDR3 sequence is 13 residues long. Trimming cost V 6 bases and J 7 bases, with 15 bases left between them. The CDR3 loop reads CASSTEGIRGYTF. Here the CDR3 DNA reads TGTGCCAGCAGCACGGAGGGGATACGTGGCTACACCTTC.

This clonotype showed up many times. The rearrangement links TRBV5-5 to TRBJ2-1; 7 bases map to TRBD2. V gave up 7 bases and J gave up 10 bases; unmatched junction bases: 14. Germline CDR1 and CDR2: SGHKS and YYEKEE (reference sequence). The CDR3 sequence is 14 residues long. This CDR3 reads CASAAGKYLPEQFF. The CDR3, as DNA: TGTGCCAGCGCAGCGGGGAAATACCTACCCGAGCAGTTCTTC.

This clonotype was seen ten or more times. The rearrangement links TRBV7-8 to TRBJ2-6; TRBD2 matches at 7 bases. The germline V gene has CDR1 SGHVS and CDR2 FQNEAQ. Trimming removed 1 base from V and 3 bases from J; junction bases left unmatched: 12. The CDR3 runs to 19 residues. Here the CDR3 reads CASSLVLYRGRSGANVLTF. Written as DNA, the CDR3 is TGTGCCAGCAGCTTAGTCCTGTACCGCGGGAGAAGTGGGGCCAACGTCCTGACTTTC. Full variable domain (missing parts from reference TRBV7-8 and TRBJ2-6): GAGVSQSPRYKVAKRGQDVALRCDPISGHVSLFWYQQALGQGPEFLTYFQNEAQLDKSGLPSDRFFAERPEGSVSTLKIQRTQQEDSAVYLCASSLVLYRGRSGANVLTFGAGSRLTVL.

This clonotype has a count of ten or more. The V gene is TRBV5-6, the J gene TRBJ2-3, with D maybe TRBD1 (5 bases). From germline, CDR1 is SGHDT and CDR2 YYEEEE. Trimming took off 2 bases at V and 6 bases at J, with 10 bases between the two ends. CDR3 length: 13 amino acids. CDR3 sequence: CASSFFRVDTQYF. For the CDR3, the DNA is TGTGCCAGCAGCTTTTTCAGGGTGGATACGCAGTATTTT. Combining the CDR3 with reference TRBV5-6 and TRBJ2-3 gives the whole variable domain DAGVTQSPTHLIKTRGQQVTLRCSPKSGHDTVSWYQQALGQGPQFIFQYYEEEERQRGNFPDRFSGHQFPNYSSELNVNALLLGDSALYLCASSFFRVDTQYFGPGTRLTVL.

This clonotype was seen at least ten times. The CDR3 spells CASSDLAGGVEAFF. The DNA for the CDR3 is TGTGCCAGCAGTGATTTGGCAGGGGGCGTTGAAGCTTTCTTT. The rearrangement uses TRBV6-1 and TRBJ1-1, with TRBD1 matching over 8 bases. The CDR3 extends over 14 amino acids. Germline assignment: CDR1 MNHNS and CDR2 SASEGT. V trimming: 3 bases; J trimming: 7 bases; junction bases outside the gene matches: 7.

This clonotype was seen only once. The rearrangement uses TRBV12-3 or TRBV12-4 and TRBJ1-5; D may be TRBD1 (5 bases). Trimming stripped 5 bases from V and 3 bases from J, with 14 bases between. The CDR3 is 15 residues long. CDR3 sequence reads: CASSHSDKTNQPQHF. As DNA, the CDR3 is TGTGCCAGCAGTCACTCGGACAAAACCAATCAGCCCCAGCATTTT.

Many counts were recorded for this clonotype. The J gene is TRBJ1-1, the V gene TRBV6-2 or TRBV6-3; D gene unclear. The germline V gene encodes CDR1 MNHEY and CDR2 SVGEGT. The CDR3 has 12 residues. The germline V and J ends were trimmed by 3 bases and 7 bases, with 9 bases remaining between them. This CDR3 is CASSYDWGEAFF. The CDR3 DNA reads TGTGCCAGCAGTTATGATTGGGGTGAAGCTTTCTTT.

This clonotype was detected many times. The chain employs TRBV18 and TRBJ2-7; 12 nucleotides agree with TRBD2. CDR1 and CDR2 from the germline V gene are KGHSH and LQKENI. The ends lost 2 bases at V and 3 bases at J; junction bases unmatched: 2. This CDR3 contains 15 residues. The CDR3 coding sequence is TGTGCCAGCTCACCAAGGACTAGCGGGGACTACGAGCAGTACTTC. Protein: CASSPRTSGDYEQYF. Full variable domain (missing parts from reference TRBV18 and TRBJ2-7): NAGVMQNPRHLVRRRGQEARLRCSPMKGHSHVYWYRQLPEEGLKFMVYLQKENIIDESGMPKERFSAEFPKEGPSILRIQQVVRGDSAAYFCASSPRTSGDYEQYFGPGTRLTVT.

As concerns this clonotype: A read error may account for a junction end that differs from germline. This rearrangement joins TRBV5-1 to TRBJ1-2; 7 bases are a match to TRBD1. Germline CDR1 and CDR2: SGHRS and YFSETQ. This CDR3 has 13 amino acids. CDR3 in DNA: TGCGCCAGTAGCTCGACAGGGAGGTATTGCTACACCTTC. It is translated as CASSSTGRYCYTF. Full variable domain (rest looked up from reference TRBV5-1 and TRBJ1-2): KAGVTQTPRYLIKTRGQQVTLSCSPISGHRSVSWYQQTPGQGLQFLFEYFSETQRNKGNFPGRFSGRQFSNSRSEMNVSTLELGDSALYLCASSSTGRYCYTFGSGTRLTVV.

This clonotype was observed at least ten times. Possible read error: a much larger clone is one base away. The V and J genes are TRBV12-3 or TRBV12-4 and TRBJ1-5; the D is unclear. CDR3 length: 13 amino acids. In DNA form, the CDR3 reads TGTGCCTGCAGTTTAGCGAACTGGCAGCCCCAGCATTTT. Translated, it gives CACSLANWQPQHF.